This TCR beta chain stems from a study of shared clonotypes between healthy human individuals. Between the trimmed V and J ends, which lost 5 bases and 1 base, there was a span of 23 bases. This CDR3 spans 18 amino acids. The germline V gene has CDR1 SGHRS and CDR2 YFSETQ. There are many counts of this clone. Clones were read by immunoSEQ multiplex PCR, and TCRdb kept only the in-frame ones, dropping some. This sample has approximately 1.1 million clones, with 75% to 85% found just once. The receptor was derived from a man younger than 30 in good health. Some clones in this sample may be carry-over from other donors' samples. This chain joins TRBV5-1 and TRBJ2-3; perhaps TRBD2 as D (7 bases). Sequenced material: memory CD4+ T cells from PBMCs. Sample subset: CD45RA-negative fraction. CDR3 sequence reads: CASSSTLRGGFGTDTQYF. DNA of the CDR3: TGCGCCAGCAGTTCCACACTAAGGGGGGGTTTTGGCACAGATACGCAGTATTTT.